The T cell receptor (beta chain) described here comes from a study of blood T cell repertoires in COVID-19 (dated by TCRdb to about 2020). In the study overall: The collaborator samples originated in the United States, Italy and Spain and spanned the acute and convalescent phases of COVID-19. The prospective study material was composed of cDNA or gDNA derived from T cells, B-cell-depleted T cells, or PBMCs. The dataset comprised deeply sampled blood TCRbeta repertoires from subjects exposed to, actively infected with, or recovered from COVID-19. A freely available public database, intended as a resource for researchers studying the immune response to SARS-CoV-2, is where the repertoires were released. Samples were obtained from the ongoing ImmuneRACE study (first 160 participants) and from some 1,300 subjects provided by 6 global collaborators. Nearly every sample came with metadata listing a de-identified subject ID, COVID-19 status, age in years and sex. Where available, HLA class I and class II types were taken from metadata supplied by the sample provider and were not determined by assay-based typing.

This clone was picked up a small number of times. Its cognate antigen has yet to be identified. The input lacks base qualities; no much larger clone sits a single base away. Enrolling through a virtual design, the prospective study's participants ranged in age from roughly 18 to 95 years and lived across some 23 United States geographic areas. In the prospective study, cohorts were assigned on the basis of participant-reported clinical history obtained from a screening survey and a study questionnaire. Recovered participants in ImmuneRACE Cohort 3 were defined as having two consecutive negative NP/OP PCR tests, clearance from a healthcare professional, or resolution of symptoms. Mobile phlebotomists in the prospective study collected whole blood, serum and a nasopharyngeal or oropharyngeal swab from every participant. Participants in the prospective study had the option to provide additional blood draws and questionnaires over a roughly 2-month period. Prospective study blood samples were shipped either frozen or at room temperature before DNA extraction.

TCRbeta CDR3 regions were amplified from genomic DNA using the immunoSEQ Assay, a bias-controlled multiplex PCR. Per the authors' processing: The number of nucleated cells in each sample was estimated from the amplification of reference gene primers within the assay. To quantify the absolute abundance of each unique TCRbeta CDR3 rearrangement, sequence reads were collapsed and filtered. For each sample, productive Simpson clonality was calculated as the square root of Simpson's diversity index over productive rearrangements. The table comes from immuneACCESS by way of TCRdb, which keeps in-frame sequences with V and J called. Part of the clones is missing from these tables; in studies checked, under half for an unresolved V gene and the rest for unknown reasons. The V and J calls and clone size were taken over from that table, and D and trimming were inferred from the DNA. The sample table lists around 330,000 clones, 90% of them with a count of one. The ten largest clones capture 2% to 3% of the sample.

What the study reported, not specific to this receptor: Clinical and demographic metadata were provided uncurated, with the amount varying by source and participant.

V is pruned by 5 bases and J by 3 bases, leaving 3 bases of the junction without a gene match. The CDR3 holds 13 amino acids from the cysteine to the phenylalanine. Only CDR3 DNA remains: 39 bases, in frame from the first base. Recombination connected TRBV12-3 or TRBV12-4 to TRBJ2-5; 7 of the junction bases match TRBD2. The sequence was collected from a man between 60 and 75 years old who had recovered from COVID-19. Sequenced input: PBMCs or T cells enriched from blood (not recorded which). The DNA reads TGTGCCAGCAGTCCCCGGGGGGAAGAGACCCAGTACTTC. Translated, this is CASSPRGEETQYF.